A single T cell receptor beta chain is shown here with its context. As yet, its antigen is unknown. Germline trimming cut 1 base from V and 8 bases from J; bases unmatched to any gene: 9. The CDR3 is 18 residues long. The germline V gene has CDR1 SGHRS and CDR2 YFSETQ. The data originate from a study of T cell responses to AZD1222 COVID-19 vaccine. Notes on the study in general: Only a handful of AZD1222 recipients tested seropositive at baseline.

Sequenced by immunoSEQ multiplex PCR; TCRdb stores in-frame clones only, minus some. The table lists fewer than 150,000 clones, around 84% of them singletons. Sequenced here: peripheral blood, sampled on day 0 of AZD1222 vaccination. The TCR was taken from an adult in good health. J is TRBJ2-1 and V is TRBV5-1; the match to TRBD2 covers 16 bases. The CDR3 is CASSLSTGLAGGPDEQFF. The DNA for the CDR3 is TGCGCCAGCAGCTTGTCGACGGGACTAGCGGGGGGGCCCGATGAGCAGTTCTTC.